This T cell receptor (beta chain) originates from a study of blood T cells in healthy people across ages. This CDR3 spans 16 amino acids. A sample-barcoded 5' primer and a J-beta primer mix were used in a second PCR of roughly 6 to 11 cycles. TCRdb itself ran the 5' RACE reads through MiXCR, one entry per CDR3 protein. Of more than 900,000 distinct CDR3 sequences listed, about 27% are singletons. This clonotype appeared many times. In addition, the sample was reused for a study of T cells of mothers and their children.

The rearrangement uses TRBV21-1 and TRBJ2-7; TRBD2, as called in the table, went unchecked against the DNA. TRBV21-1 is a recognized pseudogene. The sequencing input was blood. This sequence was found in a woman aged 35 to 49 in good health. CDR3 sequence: CASSKAEAGALYEQYF. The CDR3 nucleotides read TGTGCCAGCAGCAAAGCCGAGGCAGGGGCCCTCTACGAGCAGTACTTC.